These 21 T cell receptor beta chains were all obtained from the same sample, sequenced in a study of cytomegalovirus exposure and HLA in healthy donors. With 60 Vbeta and 13 Jbeta primers, the PCR was carried out. Profiled with immunoSEQ multiplex PCR; TCRdb holds only in-frame clones, not every one. The table includes around 130,000 clones, roughly 82% detected once. Source material: PBMCs. Every receptor here comes from a man aged 50 or older in good health and CMV-seronegative.

CDR3 in amino acids: CASSLGATEQYF. The CDR3 nucleotides read TGTGCCAGCAGCTTAGGGGCGACCGAGCAGTACTTC. V is TRBV11-3 and J is TRBJ2-5, with D uncertain. The J call may be wrong; the DNA end is better matched by TRBJ2-7. The CDR3 covers 12 residues. Germline CDR1 and CDR2: SGHNT and YENEEA.

The V and J genes are TRBV7-2 and TRBJ2-3, with D hard to call. Germline V gene lookup returns CDR1 SGHTA and CDR2 FQGNSA. V was cut by 1 base and J by 8 bases, with 7 bases left in between. The length of the CDR3 is 12 residues. CDR3 DNA: TGTGCCAGCAGCTTAGTCGGTTCTACGCAGTATTTT. This encodes CASSLVGSTQYF.

The V gene is TRBV30, the J gene TRBJ1-2; D is unresolved. The ends were cut back, 5 bases at V and 2 bases at J, with 6 bases in the middle. The germline CDR1 and CDR2 sequences are GTSNPN and SVGIG (reference sequence). The CDR3 consists of 11 residues. The CDR3 reads CAWEGNYGYTF. CDR3 DNA sequence: TGTGCCTGGGAGGGCAACTATGGCTACACCTTC.

V and J are TRBV5-6 and TRBJ2-7; TRBD1 matches 7 bases. The length of the CDR3 is 14 residues. Losses at the gene ends were 0 bases for V and 2 bases for J; bases not matched to a gene: 2. Germline V lookup: CDR1 SGHDT, CDR2 YYEEEE. The DNA of the CDR3 is TGTGCCAGCAGCTTGGTCGGGACAGCCTACGAGCAGTACTTC. Translated, it gives CASSLVGTAYEQYF.

The V and J genes are TRBV19 and TRBJ1-1; D is unclear. This CDR3 has 14 amino acids. The V gene lost 4 bases and the J gene lost 1 base, with 10 bases spanning the gap. Germline V gene sequence: CDR1 LNHDA, CDR2 SQIVND (reference sequence). The CDR3 sequence is CASSRGESNTEAFF. CDR3 nucleotide sequence: TGTGCCAGTAGTAGAGGAGAGTCGAACACTGAAGCTTTCTTT.

V is TRBV18 and J is TRBJ2-7; 9 nucleotides match TRBD2. This CDR3 is 16 amino acids long. V lost 1 base and J lost 2; bases outside the gene matches: 6. From germline, CDR1 is KGHSH and CDR2 LQKENI. CDR3 nucleotides: TGTGCCAGCTCACCACGCCCGGCGGGGGGGCCCTACGAGCAGTACTTC. Residues: CASSPRPAGGPYEQYF.

This clone was picked up a small number of times. The rearrangement joins TRBV10-3 to TRBJ1-1; D unclear. Germline V gene lookup returns CDR1 ENHRY and CDR2 SYGVKD. The CDR3 totals 14 residues. With 3 bases removed from V and 8 bases from J, the gap between germline ends came to 16 bases. CDR3 in DNA: TGTGCCATCAGTGACTCGGGAGGACCCTCGGAAGCTTTCTTT. Translated: CAISDSGGPSEAFF.

The chain has TRBV7-3 and TRBJ2-2; possible D gene TRBD1, 6 bases. CDR1 and CDR2 from the germline V gene are SGHTA and FQGTGA. The CDR3 covers 15 residues. Trimming took 1 base from V and 7 from J, leaving 13 bases between them. The CDR3 loop is CASSLMAGAIGELFF. In nucleotides, the CDR3 is TGTGCCAGCAGCTTAATGGCAGGGGCGATCGGGGAGCTGTTTTTT. The full variable domain, rest sourced from reference TRBV7-3 and TRBJ2-2, is GAGVSQTPSNKVTEKGKYVELRCDPISGHTALYWYRQSLGQGPEFLIYFQGTGAADDSGLPNDRFFAVRPEGSVSTLKIQRTERGDSAVYLCASSLMAGAIGELFFGEGSRLTVL.

The CDR3 loop is CASSIRDSGETQYF. CDR3 sequence (DNA): TGTGCCAGCAGCATTCGGGACAGCGGGGAGACCCAGTACTTC. The rearrangement uses TRBV5-6 and TRBJ2-5, with a tentative D call TRBD1 (7 bases). This CDR3 is 14 amino acids long. V was clipped by 4 bases and J by 5 bases, with 15 bases between them. Germline CDR1 is SGHDT and CDR2 is YYEEEE.

The CDR3 protein is CASSLYRGGGTEAFF. The CDR3 nucleotides are TGTGCCAGCAGCCTCTACAGGGGCGGAGGGACTGAAGCTTTCTTT. The rearrangement uses TRBV7-6 and TRBJ1-1; 7 bases are shared with TRBD1. Unmatched junction bases numbered 11, after V lost 5 bases and J lost 5 bases. The CDR3 runs to 15 residues. Germline lookup yields CDR1 SGHVS and CDR2 FNYEAQ.

This sequence joins TRBV29-1 and TRBJ2-2, with 7 bases identical to TRBD1. The CDR3 consists of 14 residues. CDR1 SQVTM and CDR2 ANQGSEA come from the germline V gene. The V and J ends lost 5 bases and 3 bases, in that order; junction bases with no gene match: 6. This chain's CDR3 is CSVTGDVDTGELFF. CDR3 DNA: TGCAGCGTTACAGGGGACGTTGACACCGGGGAGCTGTTTTTT.

This rearrangement joins TRBV6-6 to TRBJ1-1; TRBD1 might be the D (5 bases). Trimming took 7 bases from V and 1 from J, leaving 13 bases between them. CDR1 MNHNY and CDR2 SVGAGI come from the germline V gene (reference sequence). This CDR3 has 14 residues. The CDR3: CASTGGAPNTEAFF. The CDR3 nucleotides are TGTGCCAGCACCGGCGGGGCACCGAACACTGAAGCTTTCTTT.

The chain is built from TRBV13 and TRBJ1-2; 7 nucleotides match TRBD1. This CDR3 has 14 amino acids. Germline lookup yields CDR1 PRHDT and CDR2 FYEKMQ (reference sequence). The trim removed 1 base at V and 8 bases at J, leaving 7 bases unmatched. CDR3 amino acids: CASSLAGYRGGYTF. CDR3 nucleotides: TGTGCCAGCAGCTTAGCCGGTTACAGGGGCGGCTACACCTTC. Full variable domain (missing parts from reference TRBV13 and TRBJ1-2): AAGVIQSPRHLIKEKRETATLKCYPIPRHDTVYWYQQGPGQDPQFLISFYEKMQSDKGSIPDRFSAQQFSDYHSELNMSSLELGDSALYFCASSLAGYRGGYTFGSGTRLTVV.

The J gene is TRBJ2-7, the V gene TRBV29-1; 7 bases are a match to TRBD1. Germline loops: CDR1 SQVTM, CDR2 ANQGSEA. The CDR3 consists of 13 residues. Trimming took 0 bases from V and 3 from J; bases not matched to a gene: 2. This CDR3 is CSVEDDRDYEQYF. CDR3 nucleotides: TGCAGCGTTGAAGATGACAGGGACTACGAGCAGTACTTC.

The chain has TRBV6-1 and TRBJ1-2; D unclear. The CDR3 runs to 14 residues. Germline CDR1 is MNHNS and CDR2 is SASEGT. The V gene lost 3 bases and the J gene lost 5 bases, with 13 bases spanning the gap. The CDR3: CASSERFGFYGYTF. DNA for the CDR3: TGTGCCAGCAGTGAGAGGTTCGGCTTTTATGGCTACACCTTC.

This clone was seen only once. V is TRBV4-1 and J is TRBJ1-5; TRBD1 matches 9 bases. V lost 3 bases, J lost 3 bases, and 6 bases stayed unmatched. This CDR3 has 16 residues. Germline-derived CDR1 and CDR2 are MGHRA and YSYEKL. CDR3 sequence: CASSHSDRGYNQPQHF. DNA of the CDR3: TGCGCCAGCAGCCATTCAGACAGGGGGTACAATCAGCCCCAGCATTTT.

Only one count was recorded for this clone. This chain connects TRBV18 to TRBJ2-5; D is possibly TRBD1 (5 bases). With 4 bases removed from V and 2 bases from J, the gap between germline ends came to 14 bases. The CDR3 consists of 15 residues. Germline V gives CDR1 KGHSH, CDR2 LQKENI. CDR3 coding DNA: TGTGCCAGCTCACGTCAGGGTCTGGGGCAAGAGACCCAGTACTTC. Amino acids: CASSRQGLGQETQYF. The variable domain in full, with the rest retrieved from reference TRBV18 and TRBJ2-5, is NAGVMQNPRHLVRRRGQEARLRCSPMKGHSHVYWYRQLPEEGLKFMVYLQKENIIDESGMPKERFSAEFPKEGPSILRIQQVVRGDSAAYFCASSRQGLGQETQYFGPGTRLLVL.

This chain uses TRBV7-9 with TRBJ1-2; TRBD1 agrees at 7 bases. CDR1 is SEHNR and CDR2 is FQNEAQ in the germline V gene (reference sequence). Trimming cost V 7 bases and J 8 bases; bases outside gene matches: 10. The CDR3 is 13 amino acids. Here the CDR3 DNA reads TGTGCCAGCACGACACAGGGGTTGGGGGGCTACACCTTC. It encodes CASTTQGLGGYTF.

As to this clone: This CDR3 is also generated by other DNA sequences in the sample. The rearrangement links TRBV6-1 to TRBJ2-5; 7 bases match TRBD1. The J call may not be correct, given that the DNA end is closer to TRBJ2-7. Germline V gene data show CDR1 as MNHNS and CDR2 as SASEGT. The CDR3 spans 14 residues. As DNA, the CDR3 is TGTGCCAGCAGTGAACGGGACAGACTATACGAGCAGTACTTC. Translation: CASSERDRLYEQYF.

This chain uses TRBV4-3 with TRBJ2-3; perhaps TRBD2 as D (6 bases). The CDR3 totals 15 residues. Germline V gives CDR1 LGHNA, CDR2 YSLEER. V dropped 3 bases and J dropped 4 bases, with 14 bases sitting between them. The CDR3 region is CASSQGGSGADTQYF. CDR3 nucleotides: TGCGCCAGCAGCCAGGGAGGTTCTGGTGCAGATACGCAGTATTTT.

The chain employs TRBV25-1 and TRBJ1-2, with 7 nucleotides matching TRBD1. CDR1 and CDR2 (germline): MGHDK, SYGVNS. The CDR3 contains 15 residues. V dropped 2 bases and J dropped 1; count of bases not matched to a gene: 4. CDR3 amino acids: CASSEPGQLNYGYTF. The CDR3 coding sequence is TGTGCCAGCAGTGAACCGGGACAGCTTAACTATGGCTACACCTTC.